This T cell receptor beta chain was sequenced for a study of CD8 T cells in Susac syndrome. An amount of RNA that ranged from roughly 0.5 to 1 ug was reverse transcribed with random hexamers. TCRdb called the immunoSEQ multiplex PCR reads again in MiXCR, with one record for every CDR3 protein. The sample has about 290,000 distinct CDR3 sequences, about 82% seen once. TCR beta from blood CD8+ and CD4+ T cells was sequenced. Negative magnetic isolation gave CD8+ and CD4+ cells; FACS enriched CD8+ TEMRA. Germline V gene sequence: CDR1 MNHEY, CDR2 SMNVEV (reference sequence). With 2 bases removed from V and 0 bases from J, the gap between germline ends came to 7 bases. This CDR3 region has 14 residues. General study points: It was acknowledged by the study that relatively few individuals were included in its TCR sequencing and HLA analysis.

This clonotype has more than one count but fewer than ten. What it binds is unknown. What was sequenced was CD8+ T cells from PBMCs. The chain uses TRBV27 and TRBJ1-1; D remains ambiguous. This TCR was sampled from a human donor with multiple sclerosis. The CDR3 here is CASSLNSMNTEAFF. The CDR3 DNA reads TGTGCCAGCAGTTTAAACAGTATGAACACTGAAGCTTTCTTT.